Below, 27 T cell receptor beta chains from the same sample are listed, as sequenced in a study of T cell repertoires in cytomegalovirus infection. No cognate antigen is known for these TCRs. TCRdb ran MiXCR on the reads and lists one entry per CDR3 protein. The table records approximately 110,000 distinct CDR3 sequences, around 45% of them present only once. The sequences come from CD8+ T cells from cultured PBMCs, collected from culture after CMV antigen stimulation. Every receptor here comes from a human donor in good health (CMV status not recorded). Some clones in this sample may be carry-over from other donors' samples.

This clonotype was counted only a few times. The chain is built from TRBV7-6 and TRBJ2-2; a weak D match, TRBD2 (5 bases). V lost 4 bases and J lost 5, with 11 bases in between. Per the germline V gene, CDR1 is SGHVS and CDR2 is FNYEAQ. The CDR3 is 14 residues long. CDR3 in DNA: TGTGCCAGCAGCTCCGGACTTAAGACCGGGGAGCTGTTTTTT. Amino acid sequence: CASSSGLKTGELFF. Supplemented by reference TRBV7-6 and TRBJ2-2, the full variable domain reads GAGVSQSPRYKVTKRGQDVALRCDPISGHVSLYWYRQALGQGPEFLTYFNYEAQQDKSGLPNDRFSAERPEGSISTLTIQRTEQRDSAMYRCASSSGLKTGELFFGEGSRLTVL.

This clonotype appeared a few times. The CDR3 nucleotides are TGTGCCAGCAGGCAAAGCAGCGGGGGGGCGTATGAGCAGTTCTTC. As protein: CASRQSSGGAYEQFF. This chain uses TRBV7-3 with TRBJ2-1; 10 bases line up with TRBD2. Per the germline V gene, CDR1 is SGHTA and CDR2 is FQGTGA. Trimming cost V 6 bases and J 8 bases; bases outside gene matches: 10. The CDR3 is 15 amino acids.

CDR3 sequence: CASSLGHFVEAFF. DNA for the CDR3: TGTGCCAGCAGCTTGGGACACTTTGTTGAAGCTTTCTTT. This rearrangement joins TRBV7-9 to TRBJ1-1; the D gene is possibly TRBD1 (6 bases). With 3 bases removed from V and 7 bases from J, the gap between germline ends came to 12 bases. This CDR3 spans 13 amino acids. Germline V CDR1 and CDR2: SEHNR, FQNEAQ (reference sequence).

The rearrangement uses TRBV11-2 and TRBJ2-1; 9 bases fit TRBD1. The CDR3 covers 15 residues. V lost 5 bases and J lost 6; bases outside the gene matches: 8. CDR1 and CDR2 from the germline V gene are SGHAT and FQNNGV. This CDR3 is CASSQTGGSGNEQFF. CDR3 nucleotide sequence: TGTGCCAGCAGCCAAACAGGGGGCTCGGGCAATGAGCAGTTCTTC.

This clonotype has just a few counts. CDR3 bases: TGTGCCAGCAGCTTCTCAGGGGGTAACGAGCAGTACTTC. This sequence encodes CASSFSGGNEQYF. This rearrangement joins TRBV7-8 to TRBJ2-7, with TRBD1 matching 7 bases. With V trimmed by 3 bases and J by 5 bases, 4 bases remained unmatched. This CDR3 contains 13 residues. Germline V gene lookup returns CDR1 SGHVS and CDR2 FQNEAQ.

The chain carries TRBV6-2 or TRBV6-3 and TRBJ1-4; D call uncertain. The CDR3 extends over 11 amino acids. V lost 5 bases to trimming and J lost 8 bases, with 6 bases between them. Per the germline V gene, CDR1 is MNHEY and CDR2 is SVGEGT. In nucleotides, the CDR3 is TGTGCCAGCAGTGACCGGGAAAAACTGTTTTTT. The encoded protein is CASSDREKLFF.

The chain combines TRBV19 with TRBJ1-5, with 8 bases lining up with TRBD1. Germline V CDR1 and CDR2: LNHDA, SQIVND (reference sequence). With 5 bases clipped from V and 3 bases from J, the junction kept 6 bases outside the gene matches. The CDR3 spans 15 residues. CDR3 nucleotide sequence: TGTGCCAGTAGTCTACGGACAGGGCCCAATCAGCCCCAGCATTTT. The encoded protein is CASSLRTGPNQPQHF.

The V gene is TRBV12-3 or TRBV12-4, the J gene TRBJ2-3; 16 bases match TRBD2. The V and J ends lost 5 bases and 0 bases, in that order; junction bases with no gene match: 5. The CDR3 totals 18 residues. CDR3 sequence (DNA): TGTGCCAGCAGTCCGGGACTAGCGGGGGGGTGGAGCACAGATACGCAGTATTTT. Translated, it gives CASSPGLAGGWSTDTQYF.

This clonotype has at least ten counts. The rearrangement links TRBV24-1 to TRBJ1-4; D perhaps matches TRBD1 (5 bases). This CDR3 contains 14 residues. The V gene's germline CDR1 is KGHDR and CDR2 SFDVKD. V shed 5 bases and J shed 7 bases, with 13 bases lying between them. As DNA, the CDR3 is TGTGCCACCAGTGGTGGGGGTAAAGGTGAAAAACTGTTTTTT. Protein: CATSGGGKGEKLFF.

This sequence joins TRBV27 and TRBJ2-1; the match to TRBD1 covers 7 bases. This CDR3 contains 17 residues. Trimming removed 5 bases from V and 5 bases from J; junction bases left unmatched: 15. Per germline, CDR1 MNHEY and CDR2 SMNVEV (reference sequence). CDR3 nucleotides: TGTGCCAGCAGTGTCGGGACAGACGCAAGCCCTCACAATGAGCAGTTCTTC. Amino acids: CASSVGTDASPHNEQFF.

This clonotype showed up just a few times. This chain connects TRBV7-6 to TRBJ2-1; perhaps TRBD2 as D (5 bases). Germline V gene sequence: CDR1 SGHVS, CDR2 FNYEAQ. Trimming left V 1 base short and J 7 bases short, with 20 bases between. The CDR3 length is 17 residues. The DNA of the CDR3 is TGTGCCAGCAGCTTAGGGGTTTATGGAGGACTTTTTAATGAGCAGTTCTTC. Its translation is CASSLGVYGGLFNEQFF.

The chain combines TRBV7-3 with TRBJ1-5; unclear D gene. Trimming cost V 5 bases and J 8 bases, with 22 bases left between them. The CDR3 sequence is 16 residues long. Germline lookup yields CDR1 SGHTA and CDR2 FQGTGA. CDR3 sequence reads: CASSPERGRAREPQHF. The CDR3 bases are TGTGCCAGCAGCCCGGAACGAGGACGGGCCCGGGAGCCCCAGCATTTT.

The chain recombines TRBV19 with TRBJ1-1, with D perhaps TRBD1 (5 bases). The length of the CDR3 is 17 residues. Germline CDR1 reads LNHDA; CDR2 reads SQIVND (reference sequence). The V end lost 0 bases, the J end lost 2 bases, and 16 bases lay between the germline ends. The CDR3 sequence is CASSIDLQGIKNTEAFF. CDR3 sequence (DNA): TGTGCCAGTAGTATAGACCTGCAGGGTATCAAAAACACTGAAGCTTTCTTT.

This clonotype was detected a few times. CDR3 DNA: TGTGCCAGTAGTATGGGACAACGAAATCAGCCCCAGCATTTT. This encodes CASSMGQRNQPQHF. The V gene is TRBV19, the J gene TRBJ1-5; tentative D call: TRBD1 (6 bases). The V end was cut by 3 bases, the J end by 4 bases, with 10 bases between. Germline V gene sequence: CDR1 LNHDA, CDR2 SQIVND (reference sequence). The CDR3 totals 14 residues.

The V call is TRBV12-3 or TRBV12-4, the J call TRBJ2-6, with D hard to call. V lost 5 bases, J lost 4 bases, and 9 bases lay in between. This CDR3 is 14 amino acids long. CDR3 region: CASSPSWGANVLTF. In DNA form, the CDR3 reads TGTGCCAGCAGTCCCTCCTGGGGGGCCAACGTCCTGACTTTC.

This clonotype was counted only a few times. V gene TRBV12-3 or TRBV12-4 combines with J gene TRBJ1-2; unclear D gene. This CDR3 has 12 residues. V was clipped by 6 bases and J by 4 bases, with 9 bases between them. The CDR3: CASSASLYGYTF. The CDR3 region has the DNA TGTGCCAGCAGCGCATCCCTCTATGGCTACACCTTC.

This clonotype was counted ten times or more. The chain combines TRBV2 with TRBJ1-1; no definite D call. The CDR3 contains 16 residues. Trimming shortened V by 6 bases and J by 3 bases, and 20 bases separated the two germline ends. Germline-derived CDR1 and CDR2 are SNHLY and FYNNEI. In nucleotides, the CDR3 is TGTGCCAGCAGCTCAGAGAGAGGTCTCGGGGACACTGAAGCTTTCTTT. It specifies CASSSERGLGDTEAFF.

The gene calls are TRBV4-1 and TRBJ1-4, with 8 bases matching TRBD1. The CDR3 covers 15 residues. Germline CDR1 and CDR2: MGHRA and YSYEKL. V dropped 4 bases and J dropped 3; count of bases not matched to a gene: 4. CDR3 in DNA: TGCGCCAGCAGCCGGGAGACAGGGGCTAATGAAAAACTGTTTTTT. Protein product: CASSRETGANEKLFF.

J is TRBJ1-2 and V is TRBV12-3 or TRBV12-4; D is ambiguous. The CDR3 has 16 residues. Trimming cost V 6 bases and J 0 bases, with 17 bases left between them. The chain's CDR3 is CASRSPGVKTNYGYTF. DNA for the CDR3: TGTGCCAGCAGGTCACCGGGCGTCAAGACTAACTATGGCTACACCTTC.

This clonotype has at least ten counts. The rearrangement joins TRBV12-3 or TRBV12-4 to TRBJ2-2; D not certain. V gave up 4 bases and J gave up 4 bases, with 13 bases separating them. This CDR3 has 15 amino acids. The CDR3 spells CASSSYFGSTGELFF. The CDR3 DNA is TGTGCCAGCAGTTCCTATTTCGGGTCCACCGGGGAGCTGTTTTTT.

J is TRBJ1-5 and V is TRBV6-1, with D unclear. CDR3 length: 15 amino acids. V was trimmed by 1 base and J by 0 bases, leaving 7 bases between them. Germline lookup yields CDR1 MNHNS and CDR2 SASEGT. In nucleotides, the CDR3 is TGTGCCAGCAGTGAAGGGAAATATAGCAATCAGCCCCAGCATTTT. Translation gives CASSEGKYSNQPQHF.

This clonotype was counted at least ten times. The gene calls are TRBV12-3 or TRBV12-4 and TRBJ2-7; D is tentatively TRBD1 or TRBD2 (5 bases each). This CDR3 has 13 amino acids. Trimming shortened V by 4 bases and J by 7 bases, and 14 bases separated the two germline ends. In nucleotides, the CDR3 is TGTGCCAGCAGTTCCGGGACCATTACGGAGCAGTACTTC. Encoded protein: CASSSGTITEQYF.

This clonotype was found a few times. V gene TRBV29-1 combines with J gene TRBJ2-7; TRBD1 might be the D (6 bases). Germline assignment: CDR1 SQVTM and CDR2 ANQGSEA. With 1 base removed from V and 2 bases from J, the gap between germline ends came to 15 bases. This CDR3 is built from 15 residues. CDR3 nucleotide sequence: TGCAGCGTTGAAGGGGGTCGGACAGATCCCTACGAGCAGTACTTC. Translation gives CSVEGGRTDPYEQYF.

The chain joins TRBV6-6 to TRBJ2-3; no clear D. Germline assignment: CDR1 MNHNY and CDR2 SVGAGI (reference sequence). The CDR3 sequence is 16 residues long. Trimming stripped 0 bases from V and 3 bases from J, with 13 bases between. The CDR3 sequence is CASSYSIEYVTDTQYF. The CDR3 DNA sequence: TGTGCCAGCAGTTACTCGATCGAATACGTGACAGATACGCAGTATTTT.

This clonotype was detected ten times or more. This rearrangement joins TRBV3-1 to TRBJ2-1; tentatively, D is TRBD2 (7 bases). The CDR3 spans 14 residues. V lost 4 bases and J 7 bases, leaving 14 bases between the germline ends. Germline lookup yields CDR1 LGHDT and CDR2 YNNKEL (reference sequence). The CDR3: CASSLGGAMNEQFF. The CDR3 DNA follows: TGTGCCAGCAGCCTTGGGGGGGCCATGAATGAGCAGTTCTTC.

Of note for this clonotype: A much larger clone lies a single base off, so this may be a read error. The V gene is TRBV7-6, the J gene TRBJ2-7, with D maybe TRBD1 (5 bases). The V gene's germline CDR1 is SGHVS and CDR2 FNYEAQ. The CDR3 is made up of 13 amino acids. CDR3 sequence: CASSPDSYYEQNF. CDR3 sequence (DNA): TGTGCCAGCAGCCCCGACAGTTACTACGAGCAGAACTTC.

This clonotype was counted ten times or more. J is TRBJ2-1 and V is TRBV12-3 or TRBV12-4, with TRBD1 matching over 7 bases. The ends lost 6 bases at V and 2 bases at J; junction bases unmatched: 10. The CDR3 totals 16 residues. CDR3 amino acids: CASSPTGTETYNEQFF. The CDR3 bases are TGTGCCAGCAGCCCAACCGGGACAGAGACCTACAATGAGCAGTTCTTC.